This record looks at one T cell receptor (beta chain) sequence and its context. Assay used: immunoSEQ multiplex PCR; TCRdb lists only in-frame clones, some missing. The sample has roughly 100,000 clones; just over 90% are singletons. CDR1 is SEHNR and CDR2 is FQNEAQ in the germline V gene (reference sequence). This CDR3 has 15 residues. V lost 5 bases and J lost 2, with 15 bases in between. These data belong to a study of control samples from healthy donors and cancer patients. This sequence joins TRBV7-9 and TRBJ1-2; maybe TRBD1 (6 bases). The receptor was derived from a woman aged 25 to 39 in good health. The sequenced material came from blood. The CDR3 nucleotides are TGTGCCAGCAGCATATACCGACAGGAGAACTATGGCTACACCTTC. It specifies CASSIYRQENYGYTF.